This TCR beta chain was identified in a study of cytomegalovirus exposure and HLA in healthy donors. The PCR employed 60 Vbeta primers together with 13 Jbeta primers. Profiling relied on immunoSEQ multiplex PCR, and the TCRdb table lists in-frame clones only, not all of them. Its table lists nearly 200,000 clones. The germline V gene encodes CDR1 SNHLY and CDR2 FYNNEI. Trimming cost V 10 bases and J 0 bases, with 15 bases left between them. The CDR3 spans 15 residues. The chain is built from TRBV2 and TRBJ2-2; a weak D match, TRBD1 (5 bases). The sample consisted of PBMCs. The receptor was isolated from a boy aged 5-17 years in good health and CMV-seronegative. The CDR3 loop is CANLDTSANTGELFF. CDR3 nucleotide sequence: TGTGCCAACCTGGACACCTCTGCGAACACCGGGGAGCTGTTTTTT.